The source of this T cell receptor beta chain is a study of CD8 T cells in Susac syndrome. Study results and caveats: Susac-specific public clones were found in both the total CD8+ and the CD8+ TEMRA repertoires, with some 15 in the former and several in the latter.

The germline V gene encodes CDR1 DFQATT and CDR2 SNEGSKA (reference sequence). CDR3 length: 16 residues. V was clipped by 0 bases and J by 1 base; unmatched bases: 6. About 0.5 to 1 ug RNA was reverse transcribed with random hexamers. A single record per CDR3 protein comes from TCRdb applying MiXCR to the immunoSEQ multiplex PCR reads. Of around 110,000 distinct CDR3 sequences listed, approximately 93% are singletons. Concerning this clonotype: Its antigen remains unknown.

The sequenced material came from CD8+ T cells from PBMCs. The receptor was isolated from a human donor with Susac syndrome. The chain recombines TRBV20-1 with TRBJ1-5, with 7 bases aligning to TRBD1. In DNA form, the CDR3 reads TGCAGTGCTAGAGATCGGAGGGGGCGAAGCAATCAGCCCCAGCATTTT. Translating it yields CSARDRRGRSNQPQHF.